This TCR beta chain stems from a study of T cells in Graves' hyperthyroidism and ophthalmopathy. Findings and caveats of the study: Researchers found most expanded thyroid clonotypes above 0.001 in blood as well.

Recently diagnosed hyperthyroidism of less than 2 months' duration affected patients aged 18 to 65. PBMCs came from more than 9 ml fresh peripheral blood. This clonotype was observed at least ten times. The antigen remains undetermined. The CDR3 runs to 13 residues. Germline V gives CDR1 MDHEN, CDR2 SYDVKM. Trimming took 10 bases from V and 2 from J, leaving 12 bases between them. Amplified regions were TCR beta CDR3 sequences from RNA transcripts. HTBI primers were used for first-round RT-PCR of the TCR CDR3. TCRdb fed the multiplex PCR reads into MiXCR, producing one record per CDR3 protein. Of approximately 150,000 distinct CDR3 sequences listed, over 7.5% are singletons.

The sequencing sample was made of blood. V is TRBV28 and J is TRBJ1-5; no definite D call. The receptor was isolated from a woman aged 18-35 years with Graves' hyperthyroidism that later progressed to Graves' ophthalmopathy. Written as DNA, the CDR3 is TGTGCCATCCAGAGGGTGGGCAATCAGCCCCAGCATTTT. It yields the protein CAIQRVGNQPQHF.